This T cell receptor (beta chain) comes out of a study of cytomegalovirus exposure and HLA in healthy donors (dated by TCRdb to 2015 to 2018). Notes on the research overall: In an earlier analysis of under 600 of the donors, 250 to 350 Gb of sequence data and 90 million to 130 million unique TCR beta sequences from roughly 190 million T cells were reported. Typing coverage varied by locus: about 620-640 donors for A, B, C, DRB1 and DQB1; some 520 for DQA1; 606 for DPA1; about 450 for DPB1. Every repertoire in the discovery cohort had been generated on one and the same sequencing platform. A few DR-DQ haplotypes were treated as single units for association and clustering because of strong linkage in the cohort. A later genetic analysis used genome-wide SNP genotypes for about 65% of the roughly 670 donors, treating that subset as a discovery cohort. To study patterns of TCR occurrence, a later analysis re-analyzed previously published TCR beta repertoires from hundreds of donors and added high-resolution HLA genotyping. In addition to the first cohort of several hundred subjects, a separate validation cohort of 120 different subjects was used. Among 300 to 500 genotyped donors of the cohort, an average of about 240,000 unique TCR beta nucleotide sequences was sequenced per donor, of which 15% to 20% were non-productive. Among the roughly 430 genotyped donors, around 81% belonged to the genetic ancestry cluster associated with self-reported Caucasian donors. Donor age, sex, ethnicity and CMV serostatus were compiled alongside the repertoire data. Both class I and class II loci were covered by HLA typing, at four-digit resolution. The study profiled the T cell repertoires of 500 to 800 subjects by immunosequencing and related them to cytomegalovirus serostatus. To predict cytomegalovirus infection status, the study combined high-throughput TCR immunosequencing, statistical association of individual TCRs with disease status, and machine learning. An early release that covered roughly 600 HLA-typed donors contained about 300 gigabases of sequencing data and tens of millions of unique TCR sequences. The later analysis used no new phenotypic data to find candidate immune exposures, relying instead on TCR beta sequences and their occurrence across donors. An earlier analysis of 587 of the donors used high-throughput TCR beta sequencing to judge whether each TCR beta V gene segment behaved as functional or pseudogenic. The study aimed to test whether signatures of past pathogen exposure could be identified by cataloging public T cell receptors.

General study outcomes and caveats: Presence/absence analyses assumed roughly uniform sequencing depth across donors, an assumption that may not hold. A few of the identified cytomegalovirus-associated TCR beta chains were confirmed in vitro to be specific for cytomegalovirus antigens. When HLA alleles, especially DR and DQ, strongly co-occurred, TCR associations were difficult to assign to individual alleles. Because counts were too low, some 17 rarely observed V segments, including chromosome 9 orphons, were left out of the earlier analysis of 500 to 650 of the donors. A group of highly shared sequence variants was considered likely to be a technical artifact of the sequencing pipeline. Compared with the approximately 670-donor mean, donors in an Asian-associated ancestry cluster had fewer N-insertions in productive TCRs, according to a later genetic analysis. According to the authors, the approach could potentially be generalized to other disease states and immunological phenotypes. In a later analysis, TCR association rates were found to vary across HLA loci, with the most associated TCRs seen for DRB1 alleles and the fewest for HLA-C alleles. A later analysis found that most CMV-associated TCR beta chains appeared HLA-restricted, with HLA associations seemingly driven largely by CMV exposure. In a later genetic analysis, a missense DCLRE1C variant was associated with V-gene and J-gene trimming of TCR beta chains, and the association was replicated in an independent cohort. In the study, around 160 TCR beta chains were listed as associated with cytomegalovirus. In a later analysis, HLA-associated TCR beta chains showed more clonal expansion and lower generation probabilities than non-associated chains that were equally common. CMV serostatus was the only immune exposure information available for the cohort. Because HLA typing was missing for some donors at each locus, association tests included only the typed subset. In this cohort, only TCR beta chains were sequenced, and detectable features were limited by the absence of alpha or paired-chain data. An earlier analysis of around 600 of the donors showed that most TCR beta V segments appeared in productive rearrangements either about 87% or about 30% of the time, which broadly matched IMGT annotations. Some IMGT-functional V segments, including TRBV6-2 and TRBV6-3, could not be told apart with the 87-base-pair reads, so those segments were excluded. The classifier was reported to diagnose cytomegalovirus status with high specificity and sensitivity in both the original and validation cohorts. A further reported finding was that TCR beta sequences accurately predicted the HLA-A and HLA-B alleles for most subjects in the first cohort. Most TCR sequences were observed very rarely across donors, whereas some public TCRs were present in many individuals. Linkage disequilibrium might explain the correlated functional status among segregating V segments, but an unknown experimental factor could not be ruled out. According to a later analysis, parvovirus B19, influenza, CMV and Epstein-Barr virus appeared linked to several top co-occurrence clusters. A later analysis associated about 17,000 TCR beta sequences with specific HLA alleles at a false discovery rate of 0.05.

Preparation of the library involved the immunoSEQ multiplex PCR assay. A mixture of 60 forward primers for TCR Vbeta segments and 13 reverse primers for TCR Jbeta segments was used in the multiplex PCR. A multiplex PCR assay on genomic DNA amplified the CDR3 region of rearranged TCR beta genes. Amplified TCR beta libraries were sequenced as 87-base-pair reads on the Illumina HiSeq System. The source study handled its data this way. A later analysis counted about 76 million unique TCR beta chains across the 600 to 850 repertoires, and around 12 million of these chains were shared by at least two donors. Raw reads were error-corrected and collapsed into unique sequences with a nearest-neighbor algorithm that merged closely related sequences to remove PCR and sequencing errors. To assign V, D and J gene segments, CDR3 sequences were aligned to IMGT reference sequences. Each retained sequence needed at least a six-nucleotide match to both a V gene segment and a J gene segment. A rearrangement counted as productive if the CDR3 had no stop codons and remained in frame with V and J, and every other rearrangement counted as non-productive. CDR3 was defined according to IMGT convention as the region running from the second conserved V-encoded cysteine to the conserved J-encoded phenylalanine. In an earlier analysis of around 600 of the donors, sequences lacking an unambiguous match to a single V gene segment were excluded. An earlier analysis of several hundred of the donors called V segments functional above 56.7% productive rearrangements and segregating when the between-donor standard deviation exceeded 5%. A statistical classification framework was developed to diagnose cytomegalovirus status using the catalog of TCR beta chain sequences. V and J gene assignment, in a later analysis, came from comparing TCR nucleotide sequences with IMGT/GENE-DB human TR gene sequences. Using the TCRdist pipeline, a later analysis assigned CDR3 sequences along with most-parsimonious VDJ recombination scenarios. A later analysis defined each TCR beta chain by its CDR3 amino acid sequence plus V-gene family, and excluded reads lacking a unique V-gene family. In a later analysis, a few hundred highly shared, low-generation-probability nucleotide sequences were removed to address suspected cross-contamination and a sequencing artifact. For each public chain, a later analysis derived a clonal expansion index from normalized ranks of inferred template counts within each repertoire. In a later analysis, generation probabilities were computed using a VDJ recombination model fitted to out-of-frame rearrangements, and the results were checked against IGoR. In a later analysis, hypergeometric tests were used to score TCR-TCR, TCR-HLA and TCR-CMV co-occurrence, with a repertoire-size bias correction applied to TCR pairs. False discovery rates were estimated in a later analysis by permuting HLA or CMV assignments 20 times. A later analysis grouped co-occurring TCRs with DBSCAN, adding TCRdist sequence similarity when clustering within HLA-allele-positive subsets. Repertoires with fewer than 30,000 or more than 120,000 public chains, plus five repertoires with anomalous nucleotide sharing, were excluded from co-occurrence clustering. TCRdb retrieved this table from immuneACCESS and kept in-frame rearrangements only. Not all clones are present; in checked studies, unresolved V genes account for under half, and no reason is known for the remainder. V, J and clone size are taken as reported in that table, and D and trimming were inferred from the DNA itself. The sample contains over 65,000 clones, 65% to 70% of them found a single time. The ten largest clonotypes hold 6.9% of the sample.

V and J are truncated by 4 bases and 2 bases respectively, leaving an intervening sequence of 7 bases. The CDR3, cysteine through phenylalanine, is 13 amino acids long. The DNA shown is the 39-base CDR3, in frame from base 1. According to the germline V gene, CDR1 reads SNHLY and CDR2 reads FYNNEI. This clone appeared a few times. Its antigen is not yet known. No quality values exist for individual bases; no much larger clone is one base distant. In total, roughly 670 healthy bone marrow donors made up the cohort. At the time of sampling, every cohort member was nominally healthy, though immune exposures that went unrecorded were likely present. The donor was CMV seropositive and belonged to the group of over 250 seropositive cohort members. Every donor gave a peripheral blood sample, and the peripheral blood mononuclear cells from that sample were used for TCR beta sequencing. The Qiagen DNeasy Blood Extraction Kit was used to extract genomic DNA from the blood cell samples.

What was sequenced was PBMCs. The clonotype comes from a woman in her forties or fifties in good health and CMV-seropositive. The chain employs TRBV2 and TRBJ2-3, with the D segment identity uncertain. The CDR3 here reads CASSVALTDTQYF. At the DNA level, the sequence is TGTGCCAGCAGTGTGGCCCTCACAGATACGCAGTATTTT.